The rows below give T cell receptor beta chains drawn from one sample of a study of T cell repertoires in cytomegalovirus infection. These receptors have no known antigen. TCRdb analysed the reads with MiXCR anew, one entry per CDR3 protein. The sample contains 300,000 to 400,000 distinct CDR3 sequences, under 35% of which appear only once. The sequenced sample was cultured PBMCs, obtained from culture after CMV antigen stimulation. These receptors were taken from a human donor in good health (CMV status not recorded). Some clones in this sample may be carry-over from other donors' samples. Both conserved end residues are part of each CDR3. Each record gives: D gene, clone size, V gene, J gene, CDR3 protein, CDR3 DNA. D genes are given only for firm matches. Rows give clone size only sometimes, using once, few, many, or a class for an expanded clone.

>TRBD1|few|TRBV5-1|TRBJ2-2
CASRAGTGSGELFF
TGCGCCAGCAGGGCCGGGACAGGGAGCGGGGAGCTGTTTTTT
>TRBD1|-|TRBV18|TRBJ2-2
CASSPRGQKNTGELFF
TGTGCCAGCTCACCACGGGGACAGAAGAACACCGGGGAGCTGTTTTTT
>TRBD1|-|TRBV30|TRBJ1-1
CASDRDTEAFF
TGTGCCTCGGACAGGGACACTGAAGCTTTCTTT
>-|-|TRBV6-1|TRBJ1-1
CASSEKGPLEAFF
TGTGCCAGCAGTGAAAAAGGACCTCTTGAAGCTTTCTTT
>TRBD1|-|TRBV28|TRBJ1-4
CASSFSGTGDEKLFF
TGTGCCAGCAGTTTTTCCGGGACAGGGGATGAAAAACTGTTTTTT
>TRBD2|few|TRBV12-3/TRBV12-4|TRBJ2-3
CASSYSGRASTDTQYF
TGTGCCAGCAGTTACAGCGGGAGGGCCAGCACAGATACGCAGTATTTT
>TRBD1|-|TRBV9|TRBJ2-1
CASSRTGGEGQFF
TGTGCCAGCAGCAGAACAGGGGGCGAGGGGCAGTTCTTC
>TRBD1|few|TRBV5-1|TRBJ2-7
CASRLGQGTYEQYF
TGCGCCAGCAGATTAGGACAGGGGACCTACGAGCAGTACTTC
>-|many|TRBV7-7|TRBJ2-5
CASSVRDGETQYF
TGTGCCAGCAGCGTCCGGGACGGAGAGACCCAGTACTTC
>TRBD1|few|TRBV12-3/TRBV12-4|TRBJ1-1
CASSGTGAVTEAFF
TGTGCCAGCTCCGGGACAGGGGCCGTCACTGAAGCTTTCTTT
>TRBD1|-|TRBV27|TRBJ2-5
CASRPTRGQPQETQYF
TGTGCCAGCAGACCCACTAGGGGACAGCCCCAAGAGACCCAGTACTTC
>TRBD2|-|TRBV5-4|TRBJ2-2
CASSRTSGVNTGELFF
TGTGCCAGCAGCCGTACTAGCGGGGTCAACACCGGGGAGCTGTTTTTT
>-|-|TRBV27|TRBJ1-1
CASRINRYSEAFF
TGTGCCAGCAGGATAAACAGGTACTCTGAAGCTTTCTTT
>TRBD2|-|TRBV5-5|TRBJ2-7
CASSFGQRGSYEQYF
TGTGCCAGCAGCTTCGGCCAGCGGGGGTCCTACGAGCAGTACTTC
>TRBD1|few|TRBV20-1|TRBJ1-3
CSARGGQPGNTIYF
TGCAGTGCTAGGGGGGGACAGCCTGGAAACACCATATATTTT
>-|-|TRBV7-9|TRBJ2-1
CASSTGTMDEQFF
TGTGCCAGCAGCACCGGGACGATGGATGAGCAGTTCTTC
>TRBD1|-|TRBV12-3/TRBV12-4|TRBJ2-2
CASRPTGTGPTGELFF
TGTGCCAGCAGACCAACCGGGACAGGGCCCACCGGGGAGCTGTTTTTT
>-|many|TRBV11-2|TRBJ2-7
CASSLLGYEQYF
TGTGCCAGCAGCTTGCTAGGGTACGAGCAGTACTTC
>TRBD2|-|TRBV12-3/TRBV12-4|TRBJ2-1
CASSAQAGNEQFF
TGTGCCAGCAGCGCCCAAGCGGGGAATGAGCAGTTCTTC
>TRBD1|-|TRBV28|TRBJ2-7
CASSLIGRGPYEQYF
TGTGCCAGCAGTTTAATCGGCAGGGGGCCCTACGAGCAGTACTTC
>-|many|TRBV10-3|TRBJ2-1
CAIKATTTDNEQFF
TGTGCCATCAAGGCGACTACCACCGACAATGAGCAGTTCTTC
>-|many|TRBV13|TRBJ2-5
CASSSGGQETQYF
TGTGCCAGCAGCAGTGGAGGCCAAGAGACCCAGTACTTC
>-|-|TRBV7-3|TRBJ1-1
CASSLSPSGLEAFF
TGTGCCAGCAGCTTAAGCCCCTCGGGTCTCGAAGCTTTCTTT
>TRBD2|-|TRBV6-6|TRBJ2-5
CASNYRLAGARIQETQYF
TGTGCCAGCAATTACCGACTAGCGGGGGCCAGGATCCAAGAGACCCAGTACTTC
>-|-|TRBV18|TRBJ1-2
CASSPDTASYGYTF
TGTGCCAGCTCACCGGATACCGCTAGCTATGGCTACACCTTC
>-|-|TRBV18|TRBJ1-1
CASSASVNTEAFF
TGTGCCAGCTCAGCCTCGGTGAACACTGAAGCTTTCTTT
>-|-|TRBV7-6|TRBJ2-7
CASTVEAYRTRPYYEQYF
TGTGCCAGCACCGTAGAGGCCTACCGGACCCGCCCTTACTACGAGCAGTACTTC
>-|-|TRBV19|TRBJ2-1
CASSSRPLRVGSRAHEQFF
TGTGCCAGTAGTTCCCGCCCCCTCCGGGTTGGGTCAAGGGCACATGAGCAGTTCTTC
>-|few|TRBV19|TRBJ1-1
CASSIARGGWETEAFF
TGTGCCAGTAGTATAGCCCGAGGGGGATGGGAAACTGAAGCTTTCTTT
>-|-|TRBV19|TRBJ2-7
CASSRGEPYEQYF
TGTGCCAGTAGTAGGGGGGAACCCTACGAGCAGTACTTC
>-|-|TRBV4-2|TRBJ1-2
CASSQDYAYGYTF
TGTGCCAGCAGCCAAGATTATGCCTATGGCTACACCTTC
>TRBD1|many|TRBV4-2|TRBJ1-4
CASSQDQRGTGEKLFF
TGTGCCAGCAGCCAAGATCAGAGGGGGACAGGGGAAAAACTGTTTTTT
>TRBD2|many|TRBV6-1|TRBJ2-3
CASKMGGPGDTQYF
TGTGCCAGCAAGATGGGAGGGCCCGGAGATACGCAGTATTTT
>TRBD1|few|TRBV20-1|TRBJ1-2
CSARDADRGLPGGYTF
TGCAGTGCTAGAGATGCGGACAGGGGTCTTCCTGGTGGCTACACCTTC
>-|few|TRBV11-2|TRBJ1-4
CASSLRGAQNEKLFF
TGTGCCAGCAGCTTAAGGGGCGCCCAGAATGAAAAACTGTTTTTT
>TRBD1|-|TRBV5-4|TRBJ1-2
CASSPPRDRAYGYTF
TGTGCCAGCAGCCCCCCCCGGGACAGGGCTTATGGCTACACCTTC
>-|once|TRBV7-2|TRBJ1-6
CASSFRFSYNSPLHF
TGTGCCAGCAGCTTCAGATTCTCCTATAATTCACCCCTCCACTTT
>-|-|TRBV19|TRBJ1-1
CASSMVGTEAFF
TGTGCCAGTAGTATGGTCGGCACTGAAGCTTTCTTT
>-|few|TRBV6-8|TRBJ1-4
CASSYSNIREGDEKLFF
TGTGCCAGCAGTTACTCGAATATAAGGGAGGGGGATGAAAAACTGTTTTTT
>TRBD1|many|TRBV28|TRBJ1-5
CASSPDRGSNQPQHF
TGTGCCAGCAGTCCGGACAGGGGCAGCAATCAGCCCCAGCATTTT
>-|few|TRBV29-1|TRBJ1-2
CSVGQERGYTF
TGCAGCGTTGGACAGGAGAGGGGCTACACCTTC
>-|-|TRBV5-5|TRBJ2-2
CASSLAKGGQINTGELFF
TGTGCCAGCAGCTTGGCGAAGGGGGGACAGATAAACACCGGGGAGCTGTTTTTT
>TRBD2|-|TRBV10-3|TRBJ2-1
CAISDSSGGSYNEQFF
TGTGCCATCAGTGATAGTAGCGGGGGTTCCTACAATGAGCAGTTCTTC